This T cell receptor (beta chain) was retrieved from a study of regulatory T cells in long-lasting Graves disease. Study overall: Graves' patients, diagnosed recently, had received antithyroid drugs under 3 months.

Germline trimming cut 3 bases from V and 2 bases from J; bases unmatched to any gene: 10. Germline CDR1 and CDR2: DFQATT and SNEGSKA (reference sequence). This CDR3 has 16 amino acids. Time point given: newly diagnosed GD, antithyroid drugs for less than 3 months. From PBMCs, RNA was extracted and then used to make the TCR library. Library construction for TCR beta used iRepertoire HTBI primers and Arm-PCR of CDR3 regions. TCRdb redid the calling of the multiplex PCR reads with MiXCR, one entry per CDR3 protein. The sample lists 350,000 to 550,000 distinct CDR3 sequences, 11% to 15% occurring once. This sample also appeared in a second study, on T cells in Graves' hyperthyroidism and ophthalmopathy.

The J gene is TRBJ2-1, the V gene TRBV20-1; 7 bases align to TRBD2. This specimen was peripheral blood mononuclear cells (PBMCs), taken at new diagnosis, from a patient treated with antithyroid drugs. The receptor was derived from a woman between 45 and 60 years old with Graves disease. As DNA, the CDR3 is TGCAGTGCTAGTTTCCTCTCAGGGAGGGCCTACAATGAGCAGTTCTTC. Its translation: CSASFLSGRAYNEQFF.